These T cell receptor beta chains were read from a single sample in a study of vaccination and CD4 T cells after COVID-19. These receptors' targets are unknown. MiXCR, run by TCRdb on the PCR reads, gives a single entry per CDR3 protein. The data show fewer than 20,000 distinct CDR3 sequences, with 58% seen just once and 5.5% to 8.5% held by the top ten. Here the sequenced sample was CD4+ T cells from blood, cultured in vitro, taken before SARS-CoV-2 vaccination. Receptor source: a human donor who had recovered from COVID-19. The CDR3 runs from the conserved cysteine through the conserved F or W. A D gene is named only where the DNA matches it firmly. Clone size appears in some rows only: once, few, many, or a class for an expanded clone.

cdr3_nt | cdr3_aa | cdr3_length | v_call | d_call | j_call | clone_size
TGTGCCACCCGGGGGGGAAGCACAGATACGCAGTATTTT | CATRGGSTDTQYF | 13 | TRBV6-1 | TRBD2 | TRBJ2-3 | NA
TGTGCCAGCAGCTCAGGCCTGCGGGGGGGAGAGACCCAGTACTTC | CASSSGLRGGETQYF | 15 | TRBV5-4 | TRBD2 | TRBJ2-5 | NA
TGTGCCAGCAGCTTAGGAACGAGGACGCAGTACTTC | CASSLGTRTQYF | 12 | TRBV7-2 | NA | TRBJ2-7 | NA
TGCGCCAGCAGCTTGGCGGCCGGACTAGCGGGATCTCAAGAGACCCAGTACTTC | CASSLAAGLAGSQETQYF | 18 | TRBV5-1 | TRBD2 | TRBJ2-5 | few
TGTGCCAGTAGTGTAGACCGCACCGGGGAGCTGTTTTTT | CASSVDRTGELFF | 13 | TRBV19 | NA | TRBJ2-2 | NA
TGTGCCAGCAGCTCCGGGACCTTGACGGACGAAGCTTTCTTT | CASSSGTLTDEAFF | 14 | TRBV7-9 | NA | TRBJ1-1 | few
TGCAGTGCTGAGACAGATACGCAGTATTTT | CSAETDTQYF | 10 | TRBV20-1 | NA | TRBJ2-3 | NA
TGTGCCAGCAGACGGGACTTGAGCTCCTACGAGCAGTACTTC | CASRRDLSSYEQYF | 14 | TRBV2 | NA | TRBJ2-7 | few
TGCAGTGCTAGAGATTCCAGGGGGAGCAATCAGCCCCAGCATTTT | CSARDSRGSNQPQHF | 15 | TRBV20-1 | TRBD1 | TRBJ1-5 | few
TGTGCCAGCAGTGAACCCCCGGGGAGCGAAGTTTCAGATACGCAGTATTTT | CASSEPPGSEVSDTQYF | 17 | TRBV6-1 | NA | TRBJ2-3 | few
TGTGCCAGCAGCTTCACCGGGGAGACCCAGTACTTC | CASSFTGETQYF | 12 | TRBV11-2 | NA | TRBJ2-5 | few
TGTGCCAGCTCACCTGGGAATGGATTACACAATGAGCAGTTCTTC | CASSPGNGLHNEQFF | 15 | TRBV18 | NA | TRBJ2-1 | NA
TGTGCCAGTAGGCCAGGAGGACGACTCAATCAGCCCCAGCATTTT | CASRPGGRLNQPQHF | 15 | TRBV19 | NA | TRBJ1-5 | NA
TGTGCCAGCAGGCGACAGGGGGCCACGGACGGGGAGCTGTTTTTT | CASRRQGATDGELFF | 15 | TRBV28 | TRBD1 | TRBJ2-2 | NA
TGTGCCTGGGAGGGCCTCAACACTGAAGCTTTCTTT | CAWEGLNTEAFF | 12 | TRBV30 | NA | TRBJ1-1 | NA
TGTGTCAGCAGCTTATTTCCGAGAGGAGGGGCCACAGATACGCAGTATTTT | CVSSLFPRGGATDTQYF | 17 | TRBV7-3 | NA | TRBJ2-3 | NA
TGCGCCAGCAGCCAAGGTCCGAGGACTAGAGGCGAGCAGTACTTC | CASSQGPRTRGEQYF | 15 | TRBV4-1 | TRBD2 | TRBJ2-7 | NA
TGCGCCAGCAGCCAAGGTTCAGGGGCCAGCAAAAACATTCAGTACTTC | CASSQGSGASKNIQYF | 16 | TRBV4-1 | NA | TRBJ2-4 | NA
TGCAGTGCTAGTACACGGGTTACTGGCGAGCAGTACTTC | CSASTRVTGEQYF | 13 | TRBV20-1 | NA | TRBJ2-7 | NA
TGTGCCAGTAGTCTGGGACAGGTCTACGAGCAGTACTTC | CASSLGQVYEQYF | 13 | TRBV19 | TRBD1 | TRBJ2-7 | NA
TGTGCCAGCAGTTTGGTTGGGGCACAAGTGAATAGCAATCAGCCCCAGCATTTT | CASSLVGAQVNSNQPQHF | 18 | TRBV28 | NA | TRBJ1-5 | NA
TGTGCCAGCACCATTACTAGCGCGCGTACAGATACGCAGTATTTT | CASTITSARTDTQYF | 15 | TRBV7-2 | TRBD2 | TRBJ2-3 | NA
TGTGCCAGCAGTTTCACAGGGACCGGGGGCTACACCTTC | CASSFTGTGGYTF | 13 | TRBV12-3/TRBV12-4 | NA | TRBJ1-2 | NA
TGTGCCAGCAGCCACCCCAAAGAGACCCAGTACTTC | CASSHPKETQYF | 12 | TRBV7-9 | NA | TRBJ2-5 | NA
TGTGCCACCGGGACAGTAAATCAGCCCCAGCATTTT | CATGTVNQPQHF | 12 | TRBV24-1 | TRBD1 | TRBJ1-5 | few
TGTGCCAGCGAGATTCGGGGAATCTCCTACGAGCAGTACTTC | CASEIRGISYEQYF | 14 | TRBV12-3/TRBV12-4 | NA | TRBJ2-7 | NA
TGCGCCAGTAAAGCGAACAGGGTTAGCACAGATACGCAGTATTTT | CASKANRVSTDTQYF | 15 | TRBV4-1 | NA | TRBJ2-3 | NA
TGTGCCAGCAGTTTAGTCGGAACAGGGGGCGGGTATGGCTACACCTTC | CASSLVGTGGGYGYTF | 16 | TRBV27 | TRBD1 | TRBJ1-2 | few
TGTGCCAGTAGTATGAACAGAAGGGGCACTGAAGCTTTCTTT | CASSMNRRGTEAFF | 14 | TRBV19 | NA | TRBJ1-1 | NA
TGCAGTGCTAGACCCTCGGCTCTCGCCGGGGAGCTGTTTTTT | CSARPSALAGELFF | 14 | TRBV20-1 | NA | TRBJ2-2 | NA
TGTGCCAGCAGCTTAAGTTGGGGGGCGCTAACTGGGGCCAACGTCCTGACTTTC | CASSLSWGALTGANVLTF | 18 | TRBV7-9 | NA | TRBJ2-6 | NA
TGTGCCAGCAGCTTGGATCAGGGGCTCTATAATTCACCCCTCCACTTT | CASSLDQGLYNSPLHF | 16 | TRBV5-3 | NA | TRBJ1-6 | NA
TGTGCCAGCAGTTTCACGGGACAGGGGTTGGTTAACACCGGGGAGCTGTTTTTT | CASSFTGQGLVNTGELFF | 18 | TRBV27 | TRBD1 | TRBJ2-2 | NA
TGCAGTGCTAGTAGGAGTCCGGGACTGGGCGAAAAACTGTTTTTT | CSASRSPGLGEKLFF | 15 | TRBV20-1 | NA | TRBJ1-4 | NA
TGTGCCAGCAGCGCCCGACAGGGGGGTAAGGGAACGCAGTATTTT | CASSARQGGKGTQYF | 15 | TRBV7-3 | TRBD1 | TRBJ2-3 | NA